This paragraph reports one T cell receptor beta chain. This clone was observed a single time. This receptor's antigen is unknown. Per-nucleotide qualities are absent, and no much larger clonotype sits a single base away. Based on the germline V gene (reference sequence), the CDR1 and CDR2 sequences are GTSNPN and SVGIG. The V end gives up 5 bases and the J end 4 bases, leaving 10 bases in the junction not matched to a gene. CDR3 length: 15 amino acids, cysteine to phenylalanine. The only DNA kept is the CDR3, 45 bases in frame from the first base. The sample comes from a study of cytomegalovirus exposure and HLA in healthy donors (dated by TCRdb to between 2016 and 2019). Regarding the complete study: In an earlier analysis of roughly 500 of the donors, around 290 Gb of sequence data and roughly 100 million unique TCR beta sequences from 180 million or so T cells were reported. An early release that covered some 630 HLA-typed donors contained about 300 gigabases of sequencing data and 70 million to 100 million unique TCR sequences. The genetic ancestry cluster associated with self-reported Caucasian donors included 65% to 90% of the approximately 400 genotyped donors. The study was designed to test whether signatures of past pathogen exposure could be identified by cataloging public T cell receptors. The study profiled the T cell repertoires of around 700 subjects by immunosequencing and related them to cytomegalovirus serostatus. Besides the first cohort of 500 to 700 subjects, a separate validation cohort made up of 90 to 150 different subjects was used. High-throughput TCR immunosequencing, statistical association of individual TCRs with disease status, and machine learning were combined to predict cytomegalovirus infection status. A later analysis re-examined previously published TCR beta repertoires from about 700 donors and added high-resolution HLA genotyping to investigate patterns of TCR occurrence. Rather than drawing on any new phenotypic data, the later analysis identified candidate immune exposures from TCR beta sequences and the way those sequences occurred across donors. In an earlier analysis of 587 of the donors, high-throughput TCR beta sequencing was used to judge whether each TCR beta V gene segment behaved as functional or pseudogenic. Donor age, sex, ethnicity and CMV serostatus were collected together with the repertoire data. In a later genetic analysis, genome-wide SNP genotypes for about 55% of the roughly 700 donors were used, and that subset was treated as a discovery cohort. All discovery cohort repertoires had been generated using a single sequencing platform. HLA typing covered class I and class II loci at four-digit resolution. Typing coverage varied by locus: about 629-640 donors for A, B, C, DRB1 and DQB1; 522 for DQA1; around 610 for DPA1; roughly 450 for DPB1. Roughly 5 DR-DQ haplotypes were handled as single units for association and clustering, since linkage in the cohort was strong. Among about 400 genotyped donors of the cohort, an average of around 240,000 unique TCR beta nucleotide sequences was sequenced per donor, of which 15% to 20% were non-productive.

The library was prepared using the immunoSEQ multiplex PCR assay. The multiplex PCR relied on a mix of 60 forward primers for TCR Vbeta segments and 13 reverse primers for TCR Jbeta segments. The CDR3 region of rearranged TCR beta genes was amplified from genomic DNA with a multiplex PCR assay. On the Illumina HiSeq System, the amplified TCR beta libraries were sequenced as 87-base-pair reads. As for the authors' bioinformatics: A later analysis counted about 80 million unique TCR beta chains across the 690 or so repertoires, and 9 million to 14 million of these chains were shared by at least two donors. A nearest-neighbor algorithm error-corrected the raw reads and collapsed the reads into unique sequences, merging closely related sequences to remove PCR and sequencing errors. V, D and J gene segments were assigned by aligning CDR3 sequences to IMGT reference sequences. For a sequence to be retained, at least a six-nucleotide match to both a V gene segment and a J gene segment was required. Rearrangements were called productive when the CDR3 lacked stop codons and stayed in frame with V and J; all others were non-productive. CDR3 was defined according to IMGT convention as the region running from the second conserved V-encoded cysteine to the conserved J-encoded phenylalanine. The earlier analysis of 550 to 650 of the donors excluded any sequence lacking an unambiguous match to a single V gene segment. In an earlier analysis of 587 of the donors, a V segment was called functional when productive rearrangements were above 56.7%, and segregating when the standard deviation between donors exceeded 5%. A statistical classification framework was built for diagnosing cytomegalovirus status from the catalog of TCR beta chain sequences. V and J gene assignment, in a later analysis, came from comparing TCR nucleotide sequences with IMGT/GENE-DB human TR gene sequences. The TCRdist pipeline was used in a later analysis to assign CDR3 sequences and most-parsimonious VDJ recombination scenarios. In a later analysis, every TCR beta chain was defined by the combination of its CDR3 amino acid sequence and its V-gene family, and reads without a unique V-gene family were dropped. As a way to deal with suspected cross-contamination and a sequencing artifact, a later analysis dropped approximately 570 nucleotide sequences that were highly shared and had low generation probability. For each public chain, a later analysis derived a clonal expansion index from normalized ranks of inferred template counts within each repertoire. In a later analysis, generation probabilities were computed with a VDJ recombination model fitted to out-of-frame rearrangements, and the resulting probabilities were checked against IGoR. In a later analysis, hypergeometric tests were used to score TCR-TCR, TCR-HLA and TCR-CMV co-occurrence, with a repertoire-size bias correction applied to TCR pairs. To estimate false discovery rates, a later analysis permuted the HLA or CMV assignments 20 times. A later analysis grouped co-occurring TCRs with DBSCAN, adding TCRdist sequence similarity when clustering within HLA-allele-positive subsets. Repertoires with fewer than 30,000 or more than 120,000 public chains, plus five repertoires with anomalous nucleotide sharing, were excluded from co-occurrence clustering. Not all clones reach the TCRdb copy of this immuneACCESS table, which keeps in-frame sequences only. Checked studies attribute under half of the gap to unresolved V genes and leave the rest unexplained. The DNA gave D and trimming, while V, J and clone size come from that table. In all, the sample holds roughly 130,000 clones, and over 70% of those were seen once. The ten largest clones represent approximately 1.8% of the sample.

Points the paper makes about the study in general: According to a later genetic analysis, donors in an Asian-associated ancestry cluster had fewer N-insertions in productive TCRs than the roughly 660-donor mean. Most TCR sequences were seen in very few donors, while some public TCRs were found in many individuals. The authors suggested that the approach could potentially be generalized to other disease states and immunological phenotypes. Strong co-occurrence of HLA alleles, especially DR and DQ, made assigning TCR associations to individual alleles difficult. The classifier was reported to diagnose cytomegalovirus status with high specificity and sensitivity in both the original cohort and the validation cohort. At a false discovery rate of 0.05, a later analysis linked 15,000 to 20,000 TCR beta sequences to specific HLA alleles. A further reported finding was that TCR beta sequences accurately predicted the HLA-A and HLA-B alleles for most subjects in the first cohort. Several of the top co-occurrence clusters appeared to be linked to parvovirus B19, influenza, CMV and Epstein-Barr virus, according to a later analysis. In a later analysis, TCR association rates were found to vary across HLA loci, with the most associated TCRs seen for DRB1 alleles and the fewest for HLA-C alleles. The presence/absence analyses assumed that sequencing depth was roughly uniform across donors, and that assumption may not be true. The study listed 164 TCR beta chains as associated with cytomegalovirus. In vitro tests confirmed that three of the cytomegalovirus-associated TCR beta chains recognize cytomegalovirus antigens. In this cohort, only TCR beta chains were sequenced, and detectable features were limited by the absence of alpha or paired-chain data. In a later analysis, HLA-associated TCR beta chains showed more clonal expansion and lower generation probabilities than non-associated chains that were equally common. The sequencing pipeline was judged likely to have produced a cluster of highly shared sequence variants as a technical artifact. Because the 87-base-pair reads could not distinguish some IMGT-functional V segments, including TRBV6-2 and TRBV6-3, those segments were excluded. According to a later analysis, most CMV-associated TCR beta chains appeared to be HLA-restricted, and the HLA associations seemed to be driven largely by CMV exposure. Correlated functional status among segregating V segments might reflect linkage disequilibrium, but an unknown experimental factor could not be ruled out. The earlier analysis of about 600 of the donors excluded 15 to 20 rarely observed V segments, including chromosome 9 orphons, because counts were too low. Immune exposure information for the cohort was limited to CMV serostatus. Because HLA typing was unavailable for some donors at each locus, only the typed subset was used in association tests. In an earlier analysis of around 600 of the donors, most TCR beta V segments were observed in productive rearrangements about 90% or about 30% of the time, broadly matching IMGT annotations. In a later genetic analysis, a missense DCLRE1C variant was associated with V-gene and J-gene trimming of TCR beta chains, and the association was replicated in an independent cohort.

In total, 630 or so healthy bone marrow donors made up the cohort. Cohort members were all nominally healthy when sampled, although unrecorded immune exposures were likely present. The donor tested CMV seronegative and was one of the 352 seronegative cohort members. Each donor provided a peripheral blood sample, and peripheral blood mononuclear cells were used for TCR beta sequencing. The Qiagen DNeasy Blood Extraction Kit was used to extract genomic DNA from the blood cell samples. The TCR sequence derives from a woman aged 40 to 49 in good health and CMV-seronegative. The rearranged chain carries TRBV30 and TRBJ2-7, and TRBD2 matches 11 of the central bases. The specimen was PBMCs. The CDR3 region reads CAWDLNIAGGYEQYF. The nucleotide sequence is TGTGCCTGGGACCTCAACATAGCGGGGGGGTACGAGCAGTACTTC.